The sequence of this T cell receptor beta chain was determined in a study of cytomegalovirus exposure and HLA in healthy donors. This CDR3 has 15 amino acids. Looked up from germline, CDR1 is SEHNR and CDR2 is FQNEAQ (reference sequence). V lost 5 bases and J lost 3, with 17 bases in between. This clone has just a few counts. Only in-frame clones appear in the TCRdb table, and some are missing; sequencing was by immunoSEQ multiplex PCR. The profile shows 150,000 to 200,000 clones, 86% of them singletons. The sequenced material came from PBMCs. The TCR sequence derives from a woman between 18 and 29 years old in good health and CMV-seronegative. The genes are TRBV7-9 and TRBJ2-7, with TRBD2 as a possible D gene (6 bases). CDR3 amino acids: CASSPPGVGSYEQYF. The CDR3 bases are TGTGCCAGCAGCCCACCGGGGGTGGGTAGCTACGAGCAGTACTTC. Combining the CDR3 with reference TRBV7-9 and TRBJ2-7 gives the whole variable domain DTGVSQNPRHKITKRGQNVTFRCDPISEHNRLYWYRQTLGQGPEFLTYFQNEAQLEKSRLLSDRFSAERPKGSFSTLEIQRTEQGDSAMYLCASSPPGVGSYEQYFGPGTRLTVT.